This T cell receptor (beta chain) was observed in a study of CD8 T cells in Susac syndrome. Random hexamers primed reverse transcription of 0.5 to 1 ug RNA. Across 54 Vbeta and 13 Jbeta, immunoSEQ multiplex PCR amplified TCR beta CDR3. TCRdb reanalysed the immunoSEQ multiplex PCR reads using MiXCR and keeps one entry per CDR3 protein. Among roughly 110,000 distinct CDR3 sequences, approximately 93% were seen once, and the ten largest hold about 0.42%. Trimming pared 5 bases from V and 8 bases from J, leaving 15 bases between. The V gene's germline CDR1 is MNHEY and CDR2 SMNVEV (reference sequence). CDR3 size: 13 residues. TCR beta sequences were obtained from blood CD8+ and CD4+ T cells. The diagnostic criteria were recently defined, and patients with Susac syndrome met them for definite or probable disease.

Sequenced sample: CD8+ T cells from PBMCs. The chain is built from TRBV27 and TRBJ1-2; D unclear. This TCR was recovered from a human donor with Susac syndrome. As DNA, the CDR3 is TGTGCCAGCAGTCACGGACGTGCCTCGGGCTACACCTTC. Its protein product is CASSHGRASGYTF.